The sequence of this TCR beta chain was determined in a study of tumor and adjacent non-tumor tissue in lung cancer. Germline CDR1 SGHAT, CDR2 FQNNGV. CDR3 length: 14 residues. As for this clonotype: One junction end does not reproduce the germline sequence, and a read error may be involved.

The template was RNA from unsorted bulk tissue. Distant lung tissue was collected more than 3 cm away from the tumor edge. A modified ARM-PCR protocol with three rounds of nested PCR amplified TCRbeta. TCRdb redid the calling of the multiplex PCR reads with MiXCR, one entry per CDR3 protein. The table shows more than 55,000 distinct CDR3 sequences, with around two thirds occurring only once. Sequencing was done on a sample of distant non-tumor lung tissue. The chain employs TRBV11-2 and TRBJ2-7; 7 nucleotides align to TRBD2. The origin of this receptor is a man aged 70-80 years with non-small cell lung cancer. The CDR3 DNA reads as TGTGCCAGCAGCTTGGGGGGGGGGTCCTACAAGCAATACTTC. Protein product: CASSLGGGSYKQYF.